The clone carrying this T cell receptor beta chain was counted between two and nine times. Its matching antigen is unknown. This entry comes from a study of vaccination effects on CD4 cells after COVID-19. There are 12 residues in the CDR3. V was clipped by 2 bases and J by 14 bases, with 10 bases between them. Germline loops: CDR1 SEHNR, CDR2 FQNEAQ (reference sequence). Between days 10 and 11 of culture, CD4+ T cells were separated out. The vaccine given was either BNT162b2 or mRNA-1273, in two doses. Measured with immunoSEQ multiplex PCR; TCRdb has only the in-frame clones, and not every one. The sample contains about 39,000 clones, around 66% of which appear only once.

The input for sequencing was CD4+ T cells from PBMCs cultured without peptide, taken after COVID-19 vaccination. V is TRBV7-9 and J is TRBJ1-6, with a weak D call TRBD1 (6 bases). This TCR came from a human donor who received a COVID-19 vaccine. CDR3 amino acids: CASSLLGGTLHF. In DNA, the CDR3 is TGTGCCAGCAGCTTATTGGGGGGCACCCTCCACTTT.